This T cell receptor beta chain was sequenced during a study of blood T cell repertoires in COVID-19. Study-level information: Samples of COVID-19 (acute and convalescent) were obtained from the United States, Italy and Spain. T cells, B-cell-depleted T cells, or PBMCs provided the cDNA or gDNA that served as material.

The protocol was immunoSEQ multiplex PCR, while the TCRdb copy is restricted to in-frame clones and leaves out a portion. The sample holds about 87,000 clones, about 87% seen once. CDR3 length equals 16 residues. The ends lost 5 bases at V and 5 bases at J; junction bases unmatched: 9. Looked up from germline, CDR1 is LNHDA and CDR2 is SQIVND (reference sequence). The chain recombines TRBV19 with TRBJ2-2; 9 bases are a match to TRBD2. Sequenced: peripheral blood. The TCR originated in a man in his forties with acute or convalescent COVID-19. The CDR3 here is CASSGPGLAGTGELFF. Here the CDR3 DNA reads TGTGCCAGTAGTGGTCCGGGACTAGCAGGAACCGGGGAGCTGTTTTTT.